This T cell receptor (beta chain) was identified during a study of T-cell reconstitution after alpha-beta-depleted transplantation in children. In germline, CDR1 is SEHNR, CDR2 FQNEAQ (reference sequence). The germline V and J ends were trimmed by 5 bases and 7 bases, with 18 bases remaining between them. This CDR3 is 15 amino acids long. TCRbeta library construction was performed incorporating unique molecular identifiers. TCRdb reprocessed the PCR reads with MiXCR, giving one entry per CDR3 protein. The sample consists of 450,000 to 500,000 distinct CDR3 sequences, 9.5% to 15% of them appearing once.

The source was PBMCs from the stem cell graft donor, collected from the stem cell graft. The V and J genes are TRBV7-9 and TRBJ2-1; perhaps D is TRBD1 or TRBD2 (7 bases each). This clonotype was obtained from a human donor who donated a stem cell graft to a child with combined immunodeficiency. The CDR3 is CASSPWEGAGNEQFF. In DNA form, the CDR3 reads TGTGCCAGCAGCCCCTGGGAGGGGGCAGGAAATGAGCAGTTCTTC.